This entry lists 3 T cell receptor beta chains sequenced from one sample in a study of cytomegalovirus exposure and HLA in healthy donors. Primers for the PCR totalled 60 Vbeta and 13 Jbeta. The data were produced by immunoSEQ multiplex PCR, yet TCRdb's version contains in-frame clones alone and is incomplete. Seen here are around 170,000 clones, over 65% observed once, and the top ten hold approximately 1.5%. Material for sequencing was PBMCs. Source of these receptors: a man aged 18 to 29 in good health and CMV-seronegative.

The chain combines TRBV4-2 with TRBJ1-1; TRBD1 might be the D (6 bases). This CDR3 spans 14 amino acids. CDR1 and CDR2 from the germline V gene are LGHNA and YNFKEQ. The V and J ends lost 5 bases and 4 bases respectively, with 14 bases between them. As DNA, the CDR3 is TGTGCCAGCAGCTTGGAACAGGGAATCACTGAAGCTTTCTTT. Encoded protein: CASSLEQGITEAFF.

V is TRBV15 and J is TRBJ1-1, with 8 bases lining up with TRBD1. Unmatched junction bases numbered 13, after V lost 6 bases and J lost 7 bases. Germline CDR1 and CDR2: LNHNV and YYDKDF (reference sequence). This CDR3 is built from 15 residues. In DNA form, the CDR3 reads TGTGCCACCAGGGACGGACAGGGCCCCCTTTATGAAGCTTTCTTT. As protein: CATRDGQGPLYEAFF. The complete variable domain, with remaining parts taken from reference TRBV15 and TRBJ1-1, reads DAMVIQNPRYQVTQFGKPVTLSCSQTLNHNVMYWYQQKSSQAPKLLFHYYDKDFNNEADTPDNFQSRRPNTSFCFLDIRSPGLGDTAMYLCATRDGQGPLYEAFFGQGTRLTVV.

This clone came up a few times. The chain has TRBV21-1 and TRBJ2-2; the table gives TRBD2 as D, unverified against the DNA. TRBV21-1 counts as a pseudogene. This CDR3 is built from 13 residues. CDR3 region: CASSGRGTGELFF. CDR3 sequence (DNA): TGTGCCAGCAGCGGGCGGGGAACCGGGGAGCTGTTTTTT.